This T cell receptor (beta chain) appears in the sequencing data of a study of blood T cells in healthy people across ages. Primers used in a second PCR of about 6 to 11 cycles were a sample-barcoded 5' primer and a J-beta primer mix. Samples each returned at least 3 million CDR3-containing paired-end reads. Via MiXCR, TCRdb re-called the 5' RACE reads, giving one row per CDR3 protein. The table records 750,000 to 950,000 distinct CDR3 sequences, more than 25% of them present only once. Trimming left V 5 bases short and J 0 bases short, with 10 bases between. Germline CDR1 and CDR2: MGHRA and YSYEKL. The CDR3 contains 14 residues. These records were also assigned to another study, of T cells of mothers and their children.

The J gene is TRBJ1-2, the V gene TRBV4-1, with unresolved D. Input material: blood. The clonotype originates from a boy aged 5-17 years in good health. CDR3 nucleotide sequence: TGCGCCAGCAGCGTGAAAGCCTCTAACTATGGCTACACCTTC. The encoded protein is CASSVKASNYGYTF.